These T cell receptor beta chains were read from a single sample in a study of patients and donors after allogeneic stem cell transplantation. MiXCR, run by TCRdb on the RT-PCR reads, gives a single entry per CDR3 protein. This sample has more than 850,000 distinct CDR3 sequences, with under 20% found just once. Sequenced: blood, either unsorted or a sorted T cell fraction (not recorded which). Receptors originate from a human donor who was either an allogeneic HSCT recipient or a stem cell or donor lymphocyte infusion donor (not recorded which). It is not recorded whose cells these are; they may come from a transplant donor. Each CDR3 is given with its conserved first and last residue. A D gene is named only where the DNA matches it firmly. The size entry is marked missing in some rows and otherwise reads once, few, many or a size class.

DNA | CDR3 | D | J | V | size
TGTGCCAGCAGCCAAGCTGGACCATACAATGAGCAGTTCTTC | CASSQAGPYNEQFF | - | TRBJ2-1 | TRBV14 | -
TGTGCCACCAGCTGGACCGCTCGGGAATCACCCCTCCACTTT | CATSWTARESPLHF | - | TRBJ1-6 | TRBV15 | few
TGCGCCAGCAGCACGGAACCGGGGGTCGCCGGGGAGCTGTTTTTT | CASSTEPGVAGELFF | - | TRBJ2-2 | TRBV5-1 | -
TGTGCCAGCAGTTTAAGCGACAGCGACTATGGCTACACCTTC | CASSLSDSDYGYTF | - | TRBJ1-2 | TRBV27 | few
TGTGCCAGCAGCCCCGGTACCAGGGGAGTCTCTGGGGCCAACGTCCTGACTTTC | CASSPGTRGVSGANVLTF | - | TRBJ2-6 | TRBV5-5 | once
TGTGCCAGCAGTCTATCGGGTGGGGTCCAGGCTTATGGCTACACCTTC | CASSLSGGVQAYGYTF | - | TRBJ1-2 | TRBV12-3/TRBV12-4 | few
TGCGCCAGCAGCCAAGTTGAGACAGAGAACACTGAAGCTTTCTTT | CASSQVETENTEAFF | - | TRBJ1-1 | TRBV4-3 | -
TGCAGTGCTAGAGGGGGACAGGGCAATCAGCCCCAGCATTTT | CSARGGQGNQPQHF | TRBD1 | TRBJ1-5 | TRBV20-1 | many
TGCAGTGCTAGAGGGGACATCTACAATGAGCAGTTCTTC | CSARGDIYNEQFF | - | TRBJ2-1 | TRBV20-1 | few
TGTGCCAGCACCGCTAGCGGGAGATCAGATACGCAGTATTTT | CASTASGRSDTQYF | TRBD2 | TRBJ2-3 | TRBV7-9 | few
TGTGCCAGCAGCCCTACAGGGTTGGAGAGCAATCAGCCCCAGCATTTT | CASSPTGLESNQPQHF | - | TRBJ1-5 | TRBV4-2 | -
TGCAGTTCGGGACAGGGGGCTTTTAACTATGGCTACACCTTC | CSSGQGAFNYGYTF | TRBD1 | TRBJ1-2 | TRBV20-1 | once
TGCAGTGCTAGAAACGGGAATCAGCCCCAGCATTTT | CSARNGNQPQHF | - | TRBJ1-5 | TRBV20-1 | few
TGTGCCAGCAGTTTAGCGCCGAGCGGGAGGGCCGGAGGTGAGCAGTTCTTC | CASSLAPSGRAGGEQFF | TRBD2 | TRBJ2-1 | TRBV12-3/TRBV12-4 | few
TGTGCCAGCAGCTTTCTAGGGACAGGGACTTACGAGCAGTACTTC | CASSFLGTGTYEQYF | TRBD1 | TRBJ2-7 | TRBV5-6 | -
TGTGCCAGCAGCCAATTTTCTAGCGTCGATGAGCAGTTCTTC | CASSQFSSVDEQFF | - | TRBJ2-1 | TRBV14 | few